Following are 22 T cell receptor beta chains from one sample sequenced in a study of blood T cell repertoires in COVID-19. Data came from immunoSEQ multiplex PCR; TCRdb stores just in-frame clones and leaves some out. The sample has some 250,000 clones, under 90% seen once. Sequencing used PBMCs or T cells enriched from blood (not recorded which). These receptors originate from a man younger than 30 who had recovered from COVID-19.

The CDR3 region has the DNA TGTGCCAGCAGCTCATTGACAGTTAATCAGCCCCAGCATTTT. Amino acids: CASSSLTVNQPQHF. The rearrangement links TRBV5-8 to TRBJ1-5, with a possible D match to TRBD1 (5 bases). Trimming removed 3 bases from V and 4 bases from J, with 11 bases in between. The CDR3 contains 14 residues. Germline CDR1 SGHTS, CDR2 YDEGEE.

The chain couples TRBV21-1 to TRBJ2-4; TRBD1 is taken as the D call from the table, unchecked against the DNA. TRBV21-1 is marked as a pseudogene. This CDR3 spans 16 amino acids. CDR3 in amino acids: CASSHPPGQGRNIQYF. The CDR3 DNA reads as TGTGCCAGCAGCCACCCCCCGGGACAGGGGAGGAACATTCAGTACTTC.

V is TRBV10-2 and J is TRBJ2-5; 8 bases match TRBD1. The V segment lost 6 bases and the J segment 5 bases; nucleotides outside the gene matches: 8. The CDR3 totals 14 residues. Germline loops: CDR1 WSHSY, CDR2 SAAADI. CDR3 coding DNA: TGCGCCAGCAGCAAGACAGGGGTCGTGGAGACCCAGTACTTC. Protein product: CASSKTGVVETQYF.

The chain joins TRBV30 to TRBJ1-6; tentatively, D is TRBD1 (6 bases). The germline V gene has CDR1 GTSNPN and CDR2 SVGIG (reference sequence). The CDR3 is made up of 15 amino acids. Trimming removed 3 bases at V and 3 bases at J, with 12 bases between. CDR3 nucleotides: TGTGCCTGGAGCGGGGGGGCGAGCTATAATTCACCCCTCCACTTT. Translating it yields CAWSGGASYNSPLHF.

The rearrangement joins TRBV12-5 to TRBJ1-2, with TRBD1 matching 8 bases. The CDR3 has 15 amino acids. V lost 4 bases, J lost 4 bases, and 8 bases stayed unmatched. Germline CDR1 reads LGHNT; CDR2 reads FRNRAP. The CDR3 nucleotides read TGTGCTAGTGGTTCCCAGGGGGCTCTCCCCTATGGCTACACCTTC. It is translated as CASGSQGALPYGYTF.

This chain joins TRBV7-9 and TRBJ2-7; 11 bases line up with TRBD2. V trimming: 5 bases; J trimming: 5 bases; junction bases outside the gene matches: 8. Germline lookup yields CDR1 SEHNR and CDR2 FQNEAQ (reference sequence). This CDR3 spans 15 amino acids. CDR3 DNA sequence: TGTGCCAGCAGCGTACTAGCGGGAGTAAATGACGAGCAGTACTTC. Translated, it gives CASSVLAGVNDEQYF. Supplemented by reference TRBV7-9 and TRBJ2-7, the full variable domain reads DTGVSQNPRHKITKRGQNVTFRCDPISEHNRLYWYRQTLGQGPEFLTYFQNEAQLEKSRLLSDRFSAERPKGSFSTLEIQRTEQGDSAMYLCASSVLAGVNDEQYFGPGTRLTVT.

V usage is TRBV12-5 and J usage is TRBJ1-5; 9 bases map to TRBD1. With V trimmed by 4 bases and J by 5 bases, 6 bases remained unmatched. Looked up from germline, CDR1 is LGHNT and CDR2 is FRNRAP. The CDR3 spans 15 residues. This CDR3 reads CASGWGQGSYQPQHF. The CDR3 region has the DNA TGTGCTAGTGGTTGGGGACAGGGTAGTTATCAGCCCCAGCATTTT. Full variable domain (rest looked up from reference TRBV12-5 and TRBJ1-5): DARVTQTPRHKVTEMGQEVTMRCQPILGHNTVFWYRQTMMQGLELLAYFRNRAPLDDSGMPKDRFSAEMPDATLATLKIQPSEPRDSAVYFCASGWGQGSYQPQHFGDGTRLSIL.

The V and J genes are TRBV6-1 and TRBJ2-1, with 10 nucleotides matching TRBD2. Looked up from germline, CDR1 is MNHNS and CDR2 is SASEGT. The CDR3 length is 16 residues. The V segment lost 2 bases and the J segment 4 bases; nucleotides outside the gene matches: 5. Here the CDR3 reads CASSESAAGGYNEQFF. The CDR3 DNA is TGTGCCAGCAGTGAATCGGCAGCGGGGGGGTACAATGAGCAGTTCTTC.

The chain recombines TRBV28 with TRBJ2-3; 12 positions match TRBD1. Unmatched junction bases numbered 11, after V lost 2 bases and J lost 5 bases. CDR3 length: 18 residues. Germline values: CDR1 MDHEN, CDR2 SYDVKM. The CDR3 spells CASSLGTGGGRGIDTQYF. In nucleotides, the CDR3 is TGTGCCAGCAGTTTAGGGACAGGGGGCGGAAGGGGCATAGATACGCAGTATTTT.

The V gene is TRBV24-1, the J gene TRBJ2-7; tentatively, D is TRBD2 (7 bases). Germline V lookup: CDR1 KGHDR, CDR2 SFDVKD. This CDR3 contains 15 residues. V was trimmed by 4 bases and J by 2 bases, leaving 14 bases between them. The CDR3 is CATSDKWGGPYEQYF. The CDR3 nucleotides read TGTGCCACCAGTGACAAATGGGGGGGGCCCTACGAGCAGTACTTC.

V is TRBV18 and J is TRBJ1-2; 10 nucleotides agree with TRBD1. The germline CDR1 and CDR2 sequences are KGHSH and LQKENI. The ends lost 6 bases at V and 5 bases at J; junction bases unmatched: 9. The CDR3 runs to 15 residues. This CDR3 is CASSSGTGDMYGYTF. CDR3 nucleotide sequence: TGTGCCAGCTCGTCAGGGACAGGGGATATGTATGGCTACACCTTC.

The V call is TRBV12-3 or TRBV12-4, the J call TRBJ1-2, with TRBD1 as a possible D gene (5 bases). The CDR3 totals 12 residues. Trimming stripped 11 bases from V and 3 bases from J, with 13 bases between. CDR3: CAGMGRDYGYTF. The CDR3 coding sequence is TGTGCCGGAATGGGCAGGGACTATGGCTACACCTTC.

The chain has TRBV6-5 and TRBJ1-6; D is possibly TRBD1 (5 bases). The CDR3 loop spans 16 amino acids. Germline assignment: CDR1 MNHEY and CDR2 SVGAGI. The germline V and J ends were trimmed by 0 bases and 4 bases, with 10 bases remaining between them. The CDR3: CASSYSNRPYNSPLHF. In DNA form, the CDR3 reads TGTGCCAGCAGTTACTCGAACAGGCCGTATAATTCACCCCTCCACTTT.

In this sample, this clone turned up once. The chain uses TRBV5-6 and TRBJ2-7; weak D call: TRBD2 (6 bases). The germline CDR1 and CDR2 sequences are SGHDT and YYEEEE. The CDR3 is made up of 15 amino acids. The germline V and J ends were trimmed by 1 base and 3 bases, with 14 bases remaining between them. The CDR3 protein is CASSLRAGPSYEQYF. CDR3 DNA: TGTGCCAGCAGCTTGAGGGCGGGACCAAGCTACGAGCAGTACTTC.

The chain links TRBV2 to TRBJ2-3, with D perhaps matching TRBD1 (6 bases). The germline gives CDR1 SNHLY, CDR2 FYNNEI. V dropped 6 bases and J dropped 1 base, with 14 bases sitting between them. The CDR3 covers 15 residues. The CDR3 DNA follows: TGTGCCAGCAGGTTGGGGACATACGGCACAGATACGCAGTATTTT. Its translation: CASRLGTYGTDTQYF.

The CDR3 DNA follows: TGTGCCACCAGTGATACCCAGGGGGCCCAAGAGACCCAGTACTTC. Encoded protein: CATSDTQGAQETQYF. The gene calls are TRBV24-1 and TRBJ2-5, with 8 positions matching TRBD1. Germline V gene data show CDR1 as KGHDR and CDR2 as SFDVKD. Losses at the gene ends were 3 bases for V and 1 base for J; bases not matched to a gene: 3. The CDR3 runs 15 residues.

The chain is built from TRBV9 and TRBJ2-5, with 9 positions matching TRBD2. This CDR3 spans 14 amino acids. CDR1 is SGDLS, CDR2 YYNGEE, per germline. The V segment lost 4 bases and the J segment 4 bases; nucleotides outside the gene matches: 5. CDR3 coding DNA: TGTGCCAGCAGCCAAGGACTAGCGAGAGAGACCCAGTACTTC. Its protein is CASSQGLARETQYF.

The chain has TRBV2 and TRBJ2-1, with D perhaps matching TRBD1 (7 bases). The V end lost 7 bases, the J end lost 4 bases, and 11 bases lay between the germline ends. Germline-derived CDR1 and CDR2 are SNHLY and FYNNEI. This CDR3 has 13 residues. The CDR3 protein is CASTGDSYNEQFF. CDR3 bases: TGTGCCAGCACGGGGGACAGTTACAATGAGCAGTTCTTC.

A remark on this clone: This sample also contains other DNA sequences that code for the same CDR3. This chain joins TRBV7-6 and TRBJ2-7; 10 nucleotides match TRBD2. The CDR3 covers 14 residues. The ends lost 6 bases at V and 0 bases at J; junction bases unmatched: 2. The V gene's germline CDR1 is SGHVS and CDR2 FNYEAQ. The chain's CDR3 is CASSSSGSSYEQYF. In nucleotides, the CDR3 is TGTGCCAGCAGTTCTAGCGGGAGCTCCTACGAGCAGTACTTC. Variable domain in full (rest from reference TRBV7-6 and TRBJ2-7): GAGVSQSPRYKVTKRGQDVALRCDPISGHVSLYWYRQALGQGPEFLTYFNYEAQQDKSGLPNDRFSAERPEGSISTLTIQRTEQRDSAMYRCASSSSGSSYEQYFGPGTRLTVT.

This rearrangement joins TRBV7-9 to TRBJ2-1, with TRBD2 as a possible D gene (5 bases). Germline V gene data show CDR1 as SEHNR and CDR2 as FQNEAQ (reference sequence). The CDR3 totals 13 residues. V lost 5 bases and J lost 4, with 9 bases in between. The CDR3 protein is CASSETKYNEQFF. The CDR3 region has the DNA TGTGCCAGCAGCGAGACTAAATACAATGAGCAGTTCTTC. The full variable domain, completed using reference TRBV7-9 and TRBJ2-1, is DTGVSQNPRHKITKRGQNVTFRCDPISEHNRLYWYRQTLGQGPEFLTYFQNEAQLEKSRLLSDRFSAERPKGSFSTLEIQRTEQGDSAMYLCASSETKYNEQFFGPGTRLTVL.

J is TRBJ2-3 and V is TRBV5-1; 8 bases are shared with TRBD2. This CDR3 is built from 15 residues. The germline gives CDR1 SGHRS, CDR2 YFSETQ. The V and J ends lost 2 bases and 3 bases, in that order; junction bases with no gene match: 5. The CDR3 DNA reads TGCGCCAGCAGCTTCGGCGGGGGGAAAACAGATACGCAGTATTTT. Translation: CASSFGGGKTDTQYF.

Written as DNA, the CDR3 is TGTGCCAGCAGAAATCTTAATGAAAAACTGTTTTTT. This gives the protein CASRNLNEKLFF. This chain links TRBV28 with TRBJ1-4, with D unclear. CDR3 length: 12 residues. Germline V lookup: CDR1 MDHEN, CDR2 SYDVKM. Trimming removed 6 bases at V and 4 bases at J, with 6 bases between.